Following are 6 T cell receptor beta chains from one sample sequenced in a study of blood T cell repertoires in COVID-19. TCRdb keeps only in-frame clones here, not all; method: immunoSEQ multiplex PCR. The sample includes some 260,000 clones, 79% of them seen just once. The source material was peripheral blood. These receptors came from a woman in her thirties or forties with active or convalescent COVID-19.

The CDR3 DNA is TGTGCCAGCAAACGAAGTGAGAGCACAGATACGCAGTATTTT. Its translation is CASKRSESTDTQYF. The chain uses TRBV6-5 and TRBJ2-3; D unclear. V dropped 7 bases and J dropped 0 bases, with 11 bases sitting between them. The CDR3 extends over 14 amino acids. Looked up from germline, CDR1 is MNHEY and CDR2 is SVGAGI.

The V call is TRBV19, the J call TRBJ2-3; the D gene is possibly TRBD2 (7 bases). The CDR3 length is 15 residues. Trimming took 4 bases from V and 3 from J, leaving 14 bases between them. The V gene's germline CDR1 is LNHDA and CDR2 SQIVND (reference sequence). CDR3 loop: CASSNGGLLTDTQYF. DNA for the CDR3: TGTGCCAGTAGTAACGGGGGGCTCCTTACAGATACGCAGTATTTT. Based on the CDR3 plus reference TRBV19 and TRBJ2-3, the full variable domain is DGGITQSPKYLFRKEGQNVTLSCEQNLNHDAMYWYRQDPGQGLRLIYYSQIVNDFQKGDIAEGYSVSREKKESFPLTVTSAQKNPTAFYLCASSNGGLLTDTQYFGPGTRLTVL.

V gene TRBV30 combines with J gene TRBJ1-5; D is ambiguous. In germline, CDR1 is GTSNPN, CDR2 SVGIG (reference sequence). The CDR3 totals 13 residues. V was clipped by 2 bases and J by 0 bases, with 5 bases between them. The CDR3 DNA sequence: TGTGCCTGGAGTAGCCATAGCAATCAGCCCCAGCATTTT. This translates into CAWSSHSNQPQHF.

The chain is built from TRBV7-2 and TRBJ2-3; 10 bases match TRBD2. The V segment lost 1 base and the J segment 4 bases; nucleotides outside the gene matches: 2. The CDR3 runs 15 residues. Germline V lookup: CDR1 SGHTA, CDR2 FQGNSA. The CDR3 DNA reads as TGTGCCAGCAGCTTAGGACTAGCGGGCCCAGATACGCAGTATTTT. Encoded protein: CASSLGLAGPDTQYF.

V is TRBV11-2 and J is TRBJ2-1; possible D gene TRBD1, 5 bases. Deletions cut 1 base from V and 5 bases from J, with 9 bases between. This CDR3 spans 14 amino acids. Germline assignment: CDR1 SGHAT and CDR2 FQNNGV. CDR3: CASSLGGWNNEQFF. CDR3 DNA: TGTGCCAGCAGCTTAGGGGGCTGGAACAATGAGCAGTTCTTC.

This chain connects TRBV10-3 to TRBJ2-1; 7 bases align to TRBD2. With 6 bases clipped from V and 1 base from J, the junction kept 9 bases outside the gene matches. Germline V lookup: CDR1 ENHRY, CDR2 SYGVKD. The length of the CDR3 is 16 residues. DNA of the CDR3: TGTGCCATCAGAACCCGCCAGGGAGGGTCCTACAATGAGCAGTTCTTC. It translates to CAIRTRQGGSYNEQFF.